One and the same sample provided the 27 T cell receptor beta chains below, sequenced in a study of T cell repertoires in cytomegalovirus infection. What these receptors recognize is not known. Each CDR3 protein is one row after TCRdb ran MiXCR on the reads. Here the sample spans over 100,000 distinct CDR3 sequences, around 10% being singletons. What was sequenced was PBMCs, sequenced either directly or after in vitro stimulation (not recorded which). The receptors come from a human donor in good health (CMV status not recorded). Some clones in this sample may be carry-over from other donors' samples.

This clonotype appeared many times. V usage is TRBV7-9 and J usage is TRBJ1-2; 7 bases are a match to TRBD1. V shed 5 bases, J shed 5 bases, and the junction held 11 bases outside the gene matches. The CDR3 has 15 residues. CDR1 and CDR2 from the germline V gene are SEHNR and FQNEAQ (reference sequence). The CDR3 coding sequence is TGTGCCAGCAGCCCACCCGCGGTCAGGGGGTATGGCTACACCTTC. This codes for CASSPPAVRGYGYTF.

On this clonotype: It may be a read error: a sequence one base away is much more abundant. The CDR3 DNA sequence: TGCGCCAGCAGCCAAGTAGGGACATCGAATGAAAAACTGTCTTTT. Its protein is CASSQVGTSNEKLSF. The chain uses TRBV4-1 and TRBJ1-4; D is perhaps TRBD1 (6 bases). There are 15 residues in the CDR3. Germline V gene sequence: CDR1 MGHRA, CDR2 YSYEKL.

This clonotype has only a few counts. This sequence joins TRBV15 and TRBJ2-4; D gene unclear. V was trimmed by 1 base and J by 10 bases, leaving 8 bases between them. The CDR3 totals 12 residues. Germline V gives CDR1 LNHNV, CDR2 YYDKDF (reference sequence). The CDR3 loop reads CATSRGVGIQYF. The CDR3 nucleotides read TGTGCCACCAGCAGAGGGGTGGGGATTCAGTACTTC.

This clonotype came up many times. The J gene is TRBJ1-5, the V gene TRBV27, with a weak D call TRBD1 (6 bases). CDR1 and CDR2 (germline): MNHEY, SMNVEV (reference sequence). The CDR3 totals 12 residues. Trimming removed 4 bases from V and 15 bases from J, with 16 bases in between. CDR3 loop: CASSSQGIQWHF. In DNA, the CDR3 is TGTGCCAGCAGTTCACAGGGTATCCAATGGCATTTT.

The chain carries TRBV7-2 and TRBJ1-2; 11 bases match TRBD1. Trimming removed 5 bases from V and 8 bases from J; junction bases left unmatched: 7. Germline CDR1 reads SGHTA; CDR2 reads FQGNSA. This CDR3 has 14 residues. CDR3 nucleotides: TGTGCCAGCAGCCCAGGACAGGGGGCTGGAGGCTACACCTTC. It translates to CASSPGQGAGGYTF. The whole variable domain, remainder taken from reference TRBV7-2 and TRBJ1-2, is GAGVSQSPSNKVTEKGKDVELRCDPISGHTALYWYRQSLGQGLEFLIYFQGNSAPDKSGLPSDRFSAERTGGSVSTLTIQRTQQEDSAVYLCASSPGQGAGGYTFGSGTRLTVV.

This clonotype was detected only a few times. The rearrangement uses TRBV6-2 or TRBV6-3 and TRBJ2-1; D is undetermined. Germline lookup yields CDR1 MNHEY and CDR2 SVGEGT. CDR3 length: 11 residues. With 4 bases removed from V and 10 bases from J, the gap between germline ends came to 8 bases. The CDR3: CASSWVGEQFF. CDR3 sequence (DNA): TGTGCCAGCAGTTGGGTAGGAGAGCAGTTCTTC.

The chain employs TRBV6-2 or TRBV6-3 and TRBJ2-5; D unclear. CDR1 and CDR2 (germline): MNHEY, SVGEGT. Trimming took 6 bases from V and 5 from J, leaving 13 bases between them. This CDR3 region has 13 residues. CDR3 DNA sequence: TGTGCCAGCAGATTTGGGGTTGGGGAGACCCAGTACTTC. Residues: CASRFGVGETQYF.

The chain carries TRBV12-3 or TRBV12-4 and TRBJ2-7; 7 nucleotides agree with TRBD1. J lost 10 bases, V lost 5 bases, and 5 bases had no gene match. The CDR3 is made up of 11 amino acids. In DNA, the CDR3 is TGTGCCAGCAGTGACAGGGCTGTTCAGTACTTC. It specifies CASSDRAVQYF.

This clonotype has a handful of counts. V and J are TRBV27 and TRBJ1-2; D not resolved. Germline lookup yields CDR1 MNHEY and CDR2 SMNVEV (reference sequence). The CDR3 has 14 amino acids. V lost 4 bases, J lost 7 bases, and 16 bases lay in between. CDR3 nucleotides: TGTGCCAGCAGTTCATCAGCCGGGAGGAGTGGCTACACCTTC. Its translation: CASSSSAGRSGYTF.

In its sample, this clonotype was seen many times. The V call is TRBV7-2, the J call TRBJ2-1; tentative D call: TRBD2 (6 bases). The CDR3 spans 14 residues. Trimming cost V 1 base and J 9 bases, with 13 bases left between them. CDR1 is SGHTA and CDR2 is FQGNSA in the germline V gene. CDR3 residues: CASSLDVRTIEQFF. CDR3 bases: TGTGCCAGCAGCTTAGACGTCAGGACTATTGAGCAGTTCTTC.

The table lists this clonotype with many counts. The chain is built from TRBV27 and TRBJ2-1; D not resolved. Germline V lookup: CDR1 MNHEY, CDR2 SMNVEV (reference sequence). The CDR3 is made up of 11 amino acids. The V end was cut by 8 bases, the J end by 4 bases, with 6 bases between. CDR3 sequence: CASVAYNEQFF. The CDR3 bases are TGTGCCAGCGTAGCTTACAATGAGCAGTTCTTC.

This clonotype was detected only a few times. The chain has TRBV20-1 and TRBJ2-2, with D perhaps TRBD2 (6 bases). The germline CDR1 and CDR2 sequences are DFQATT and SNEGSKA (reference sequence). This CDR3 region has 16 residues. V was clipped by 0 bases and J by 4 bases, with 15 bases between them. CDR3 nucleotide sequence: TGCAGTGCTAGAGATAGCAGCGGGTGGTTCACCGGGGAGCTGTTTTTT. This encodes CSARDSSGWFTGELFF.

This clonotype was detected ten times or more. The gene calls are TRBV27 and TRBJ2-6; D remains ambiguous. The ends were cut back, 7 bases at V and 4 bases at J, with 8 bases in the middle. The CDR3 sequence is 13 residues long. Germline values: CDR1 MNHEY, CDR2 SMNVEV (reference sequence). This CDR3 reads CASKGSGANVLTF. CDR3 nucleotide sequence: TGTGCCAGCAAGGGTTCCGGGGCCAACGTCCTGACTTTC. Full variable domain (rest looked up from reference TRBV27 and TRBJ2-6): EAQVTQNPRYLITVTGKKLTVTCSQNMNHEYMSWYRQDPGLGLRQIYYSMNVEVTDKGDVPEGYKVSRKEKRNFPLILESPSPNQTSLYFCASKGSGANVLTFGAGSRLTVL.

This clonotype has a count of ten or more. The gene calls are TRBV7-9 and TRBJ1-6; possibly TRBD1 for D (5 bases). Germline lookup yields CDR1 SEHNR and CDR2 FQNEAQ (reference sequence). CDR3 length: 16 residues. Between the trimmed V and J ends, which lost 4 bases and 7 bases, there was a span of 17 bases. Written as DNA, the CDR3 is TGTGCCAGCAGCTCATCCGGGACTGAACCCAATTCACCCCTCCACTTT. Amino acids: CASSSSGTEPNSPLHF.

The chain combines TRBV18 with TRBJ1-6; 7 nucleotides match TRBD1. With 6 bases clipped from V and 6 bases from J, the junction kept 5 bases outside the gene matches. The CDR3 runs to 14 residues. In germline, CDR1 is KGHSH, CDR2 LQKENI. The DNA of the CDR3 is TGTGCCAGCTCGCTGGACAGGACTAATTCACCCCTCCACTTT. It codes for CASSLDRTNSPLHF.

This chain connects TRBV27 to TRBJ1-4; weak D call: TRBD1 (5 bases). Germline CDR1 reads MNHEY; CDR2 reads SMNVEV (reference sequence). The V end lost 6 bases, the J end lost 5 bases, and 16 bases lay between the germline ends. This CDR3 has 15 residues. The CDR3 coding sequence is TGTGCCAGCAGCTCCGGGTGGGGGACCAATGAAAAACTGTTTTTT. Its protein is CASSSGWGTNEKLFF.

This clonotype occurred many times. The gene calls are TRBV12-3 or TRBV12-4 and TRBJ2-3; 11 positions agree with TRBD2. Germline trimming cut 3 bases from V and 2 bases from J; bases unmatched to any gene: 4. This CDR3 has 16 residues. The CDR3 sequence: CASSFSGRVITDTQYF. The CDR3 nucleotides read TGTGCCAGCAGTTTTAGCGGGAGGGTTATCACAGATACGCAGTATTTT.

This clonotype has ten or more counts. The V gene is TRBV12-3 or TRBV12-4, the J gene TRBJ2-3, with D perhaps matching TRBD1 (5 bases). This CDR3 is built from 14 residues. V was cut by 3 bases and J by 4 bases, with 11 bases left in between. The CDR3 sequence is CASSFSGYADTQYF. The CDR3 DNA is TGTGCCAGCAGTTTCTCAGGGTATGCAGATACGCAGTATTTT.

In this sample, this clonotype turned up a few times. The CDR3 DNA reads TGCAGTGCTGCCGACTCGACAGGGCGCGAGCAGTACTTC. Translated: CSAADSTGREQYF. The V gene is TRBV20-1, the J gene TRBJ2-7; 7 bases match TRBD1. V was clipped by 5 bases and J by 6 bases; unmatched bases: 10. CDR1 and CDR2 from the germline V gene are DFQATT and SNEGSKA (reference sequence). The CDR3 extends over 13 amino acids.

The table lists this clonotype with a few counts. V and J are TRBV5-6 and TRBJ2-2; 7 bases are a match to TRBD2. This CDR3 is 14 amino acids long. Trimming at V came to 6 bases and at J to 5 bases, leaving 7 bases not matched to a gene. CDR1 and CDR2 from the germline V gene are SGHDT and YYEEEE. This CDR3 reads CASNGLGLTGELFF. The CDR3, as DNA: TGTGCCAGCAATGGACTAGGTCTTACCGGGGAGCTGTTTTTT.

This clonotype showed up many times. The chain couples TRBV7-2 to TRBJ1-2, with D perhaps matching TRBD1 (6 bases). The ends were cut back, 2 bases at V and 4 bases at J, with 11 bases in the middle. Germline CDR1 is SGHTA and CDR2 is FQGNSA. The CDR3 contains 14 residues. The CDR3 coding sequence is TGTGCCAGCAGCTTATGGGCGACAGGCTATGGCTACACCTTC. This translates into CASSLWATGYGYTF.

V gene TRBV12-3 or TRBV12-4 combines with J gene TRBJ1-6; unclear D gene. The CDR3 consists of 14 residues. Trimming stripped 2 bases from V and 5 bases from J, with 7 bases between. Here the CDR3 reads CASSLRMDNSPLHF. CDR3 coding DNA: TGTGCCAGCAGTTTACGGATGGATAATTCACCCCTCCACTTT.

This clonotype was observed many times. The rearrangement uses TRBV30 and TRBJ1-2, with D possibly TRBD1 on 5 matching bases. Germline V gene lookup returns CDR1 GTSNPN and CDR2 SVGIG (reference sequence). The germline V and J ends were trimmed by 4 bases and 3 bases, with 12 bases remaining between them. The CDR3 is 13 amino acids. CDR3 amino acids: CAWTNGGDYGYTF. The CDR3 DNA is TGTGCCTGGACCAACGGGGGGGACTATGGCTACACCTTC.

The chain combines TRBV19 with TRBJ1-1; no firm D call. The CDR3 extends over 15 amino acids. Between the trimmed V and J ends, which lost 1 base and 1 base, there was a span of 10 bases. Germline-derived CDR1 and CDR2 are LNHDA and SQIVND (reference sequence). The DNA of the CDR3 is TGTGCCAGTAGTATAGCGTCCAGAGCGAACACTGAAGCTTTCTTT. This codes for CASSIASRANTEAFF.

In its sample, this clonotype was seen many times. CDR3 sequence (DNA): TGTGCCATCCTTAAATCGGGCAGGGGGTGGACCGGGGAGCTGTTTTTT. This codes for CAILKSGRGWTGELFF. The chain joins TRBV6-1 to TRBJ2-2; 7 nucleotides line up with TRBD1. The CDR3 covers 16 residues. Germline V gives CDR1 MNHNS, CDR2 SASEGT. The ends lost 10 bases at V and 5 bases at J; junction bases unmatched: 16.

This clonotype appeared a few times. This rearrangement joins TRBV9 to TRBJ1-2; D not certain. The CDR3 runs 15 residues. Germline V gene lookup returns CDR1 SGDLS and CDR2 YYNGEE. V lost 0 bases and J 8 bases, leaving 17 bases between the germline ends. The CDR3 nucleotides are TGTGCCAGCAGCGTAGGGCAGGTCCGAGGAAGGGGCTACACCTTC. It yields the protein CASSVGQVRGRGYTF.

V usage is TRBV6-2 or TRBV6-3 and J usage is TRBJ2-2, with a weak D call TRBD1 (6 bases). From germline, CDR1 is MNHEY and CDR2 SVGEGT. The length of the CDR3 is 13 residues. V lost 4 bases, J lost 8 bases, and 11 bases lay in between. CDR3 sequence: CASSFGQSGELFF. CDR3 bases: TGTGCCAGCAGTTTCGGACAGTCGGGGGAGCTGTTTTTT.